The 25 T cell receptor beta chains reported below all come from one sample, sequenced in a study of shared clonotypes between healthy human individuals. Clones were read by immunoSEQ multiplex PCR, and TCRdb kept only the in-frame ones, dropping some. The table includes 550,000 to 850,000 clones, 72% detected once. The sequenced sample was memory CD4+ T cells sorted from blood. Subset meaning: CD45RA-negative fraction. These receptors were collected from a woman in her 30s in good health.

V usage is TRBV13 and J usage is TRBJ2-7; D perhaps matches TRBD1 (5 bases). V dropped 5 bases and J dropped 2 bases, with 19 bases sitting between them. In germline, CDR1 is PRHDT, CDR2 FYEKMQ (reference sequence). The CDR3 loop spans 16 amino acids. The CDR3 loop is CASSDTRQYNPYEQYF. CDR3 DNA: TGTGCCAGCAGCGACACAAGACAGTATAACCCCTACGAGCAGTACTTC. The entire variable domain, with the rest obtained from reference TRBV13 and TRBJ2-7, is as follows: AAGVIQSPRHLIKEKRETATLKCYPIPRHDTVYWYQQGPGQDPQFLISFYEKMQSDKGSIPDRFSAQQFSDYHSELNMSSLELGDSALYFCASSDTRQYNPYEQYFGPGTRLTVT.

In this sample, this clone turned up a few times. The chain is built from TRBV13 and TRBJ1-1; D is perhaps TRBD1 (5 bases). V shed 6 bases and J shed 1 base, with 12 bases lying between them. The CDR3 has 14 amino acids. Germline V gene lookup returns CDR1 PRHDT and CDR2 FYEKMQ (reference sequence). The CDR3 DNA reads TGTGCCAGCAGTTACCCTACAGGGAACACTGAAGCTTTCTTT. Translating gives CASSYPTGNTEAFF.

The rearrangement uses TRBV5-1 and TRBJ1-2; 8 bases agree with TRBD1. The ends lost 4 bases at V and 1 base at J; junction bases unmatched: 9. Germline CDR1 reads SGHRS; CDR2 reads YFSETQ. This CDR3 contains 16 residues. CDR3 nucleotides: TGCGCCAGCAGCATAGGGACAGGTTCCCTTAACTATGGCTACACCTTC. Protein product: CASSIGTGSLNYGYTF.

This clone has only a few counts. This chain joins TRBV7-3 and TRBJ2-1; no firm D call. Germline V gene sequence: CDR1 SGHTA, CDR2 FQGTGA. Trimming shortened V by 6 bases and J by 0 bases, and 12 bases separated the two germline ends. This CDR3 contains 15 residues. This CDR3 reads CASSRSSSSYNEQFF. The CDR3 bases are TGTGCCAGCAGTCGATCCTCTAGCTCCTACAATGAGCAGTTCTTC.

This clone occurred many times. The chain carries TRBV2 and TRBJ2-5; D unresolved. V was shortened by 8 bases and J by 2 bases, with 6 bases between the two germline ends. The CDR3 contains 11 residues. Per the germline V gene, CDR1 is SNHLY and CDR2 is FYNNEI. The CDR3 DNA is TGTGCCAGCTGGGGTCAAGAGACCCAGTACTTC. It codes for CASWGQETQYF.

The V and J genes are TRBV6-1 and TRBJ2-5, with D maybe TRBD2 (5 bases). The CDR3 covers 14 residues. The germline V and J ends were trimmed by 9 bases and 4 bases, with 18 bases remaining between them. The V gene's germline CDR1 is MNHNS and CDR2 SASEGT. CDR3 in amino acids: CARVLEGVAETQYF. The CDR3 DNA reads TGTGCCAGGGTCCTAGAGGGAGTGGCAGAGACCCAGTACTTC.

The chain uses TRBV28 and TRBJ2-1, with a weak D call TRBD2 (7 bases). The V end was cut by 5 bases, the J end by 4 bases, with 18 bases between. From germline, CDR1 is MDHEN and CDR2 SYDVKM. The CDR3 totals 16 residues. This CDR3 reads CASSPWGAGAYNEQFF. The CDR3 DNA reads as TGTGCCAGCAGTCCCTGGGGGGCGGGGGCTTACAATGAGCAGTTCTTC.

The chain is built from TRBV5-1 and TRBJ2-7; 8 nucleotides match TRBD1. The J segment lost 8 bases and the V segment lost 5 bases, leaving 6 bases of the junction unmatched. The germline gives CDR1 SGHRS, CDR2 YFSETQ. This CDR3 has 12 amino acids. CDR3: CASRVDRDKQYF. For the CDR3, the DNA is TGCGCCAGCAGGGTGGACAGGGACAAGCAGTACTTC.

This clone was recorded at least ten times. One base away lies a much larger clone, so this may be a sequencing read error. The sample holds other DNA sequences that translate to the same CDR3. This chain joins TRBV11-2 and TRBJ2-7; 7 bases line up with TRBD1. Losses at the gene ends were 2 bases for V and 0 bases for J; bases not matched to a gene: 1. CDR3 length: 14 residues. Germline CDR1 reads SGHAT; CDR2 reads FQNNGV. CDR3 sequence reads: CASSLQGDSYEQYF. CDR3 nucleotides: TGTGCCAGCAGCTTACAGGGGGACTCCTACGAGCAGTACTTC.

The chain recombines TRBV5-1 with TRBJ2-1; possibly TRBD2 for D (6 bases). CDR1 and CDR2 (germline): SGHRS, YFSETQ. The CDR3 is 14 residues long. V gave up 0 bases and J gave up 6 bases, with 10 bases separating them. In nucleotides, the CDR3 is TGCGCCAGCAGCTTGGCAGCGGAGGGCAATGAGCAGTTCTTC. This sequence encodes CASSLAAEGNEQFF.

The CDR3: CAISGYRNYGYTF. The CDR3 nucleotides read TGTGCCATCAGTGGGTACAGAAACTATGGCTACACCTTC. V is TRBV10-3 and J is TRBJ1-2; the D is unclear. Germline V CDR1 and CDR2: ENHRY, SYGVKD. V dropped 4 bases and J dropped 2 bases, with 8 bases sitting between them. The CDR3 runs to 13 residues.

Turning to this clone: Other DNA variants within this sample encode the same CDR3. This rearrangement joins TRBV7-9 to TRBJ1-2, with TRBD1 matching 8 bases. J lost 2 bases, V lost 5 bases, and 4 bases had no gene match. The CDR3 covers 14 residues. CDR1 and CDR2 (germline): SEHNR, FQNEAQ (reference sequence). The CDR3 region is CASSPGQANYGYTF. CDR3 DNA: TGTGCCAGCAGCCCGGGACAGGCCAACTATGGCTACACCTTC.

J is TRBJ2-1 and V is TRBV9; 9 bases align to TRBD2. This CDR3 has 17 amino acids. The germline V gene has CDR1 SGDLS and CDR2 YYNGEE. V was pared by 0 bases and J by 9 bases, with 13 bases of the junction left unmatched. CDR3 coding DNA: TGTGCCAGCAGCGTAGAATGGAGGCTAGCGGGATTTAGTGAGCAGTTCTTC. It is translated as CASSVEWRLAGFSEQFF.

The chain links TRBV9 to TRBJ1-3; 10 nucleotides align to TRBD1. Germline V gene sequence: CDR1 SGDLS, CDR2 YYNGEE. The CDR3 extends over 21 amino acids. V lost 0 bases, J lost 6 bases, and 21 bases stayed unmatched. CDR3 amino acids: CASSVAPYKRQGATFLNTIYF. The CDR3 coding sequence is TGTGCCAGCAGCGTAGCTCCATACAAACGACAGGGGGCTACCTTCTTAAACACCATATATTTT.

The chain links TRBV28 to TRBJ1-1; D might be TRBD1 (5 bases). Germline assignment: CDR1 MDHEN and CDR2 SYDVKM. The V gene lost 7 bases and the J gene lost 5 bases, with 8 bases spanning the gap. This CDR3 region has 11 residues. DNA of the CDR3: TGTGCCAGCACTAGGGGTACTGAAGCTTTCTTT. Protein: CASTRGTEAFF.

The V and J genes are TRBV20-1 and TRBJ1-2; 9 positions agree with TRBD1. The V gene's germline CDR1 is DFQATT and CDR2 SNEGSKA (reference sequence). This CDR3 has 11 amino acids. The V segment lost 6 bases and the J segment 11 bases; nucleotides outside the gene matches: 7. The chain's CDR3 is CSAYNRGRYTF. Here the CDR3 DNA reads TGCAGTGCGTACAACAGGGGGCGGTACACCTTC.

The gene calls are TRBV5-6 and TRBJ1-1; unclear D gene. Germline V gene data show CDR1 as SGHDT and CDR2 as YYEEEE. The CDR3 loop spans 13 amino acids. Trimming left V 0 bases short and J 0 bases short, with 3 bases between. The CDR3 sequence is CASSLGMNTEAFF. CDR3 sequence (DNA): TGTGCCAGCAGCTTGGGAATGAACACTGAAGCTTTCTTT.

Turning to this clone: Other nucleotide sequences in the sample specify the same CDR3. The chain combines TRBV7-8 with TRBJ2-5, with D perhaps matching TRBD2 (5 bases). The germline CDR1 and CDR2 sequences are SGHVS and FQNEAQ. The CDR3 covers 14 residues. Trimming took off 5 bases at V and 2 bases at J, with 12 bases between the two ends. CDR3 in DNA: TGTGCCAGCAGCCGAGGAGGTGATCAAGAGACCCAGTACTTC. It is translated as CASSRGGDQETQYF.

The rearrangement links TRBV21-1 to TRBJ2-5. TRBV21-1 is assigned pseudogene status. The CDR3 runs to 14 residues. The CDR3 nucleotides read TGTGCCAGCAGCAAAGGGGCAGAAGGGGAGACCCAGTACTTC. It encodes CASSKGAEGETQYF.

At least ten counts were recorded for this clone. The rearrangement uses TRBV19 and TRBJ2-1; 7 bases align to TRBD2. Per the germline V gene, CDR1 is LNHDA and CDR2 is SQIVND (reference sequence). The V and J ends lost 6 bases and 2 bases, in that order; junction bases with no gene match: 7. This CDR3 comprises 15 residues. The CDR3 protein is CASRNEGGPYNEQFF. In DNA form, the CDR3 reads TGTGCCAGTAGAAATGAGGGAGGGCCCTACAATGAGCAGTTCTTC.

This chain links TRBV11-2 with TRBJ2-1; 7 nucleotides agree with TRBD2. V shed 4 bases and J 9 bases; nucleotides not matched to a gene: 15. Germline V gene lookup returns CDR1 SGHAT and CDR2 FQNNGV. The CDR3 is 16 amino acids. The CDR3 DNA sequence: TGTGCCAGCAGCTACCGACTAGCCCTAAAGGCCGGTGAGCAGTTCTTC. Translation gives CASSYRLALKAGEQFF.

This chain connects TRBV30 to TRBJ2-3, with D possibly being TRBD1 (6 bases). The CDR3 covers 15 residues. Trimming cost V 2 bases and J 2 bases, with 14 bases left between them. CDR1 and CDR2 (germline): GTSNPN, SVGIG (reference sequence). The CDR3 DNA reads TGTGCCTGGAGTCCCGGGACAACAACCACAGATACGCAGTATTTT. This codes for CAWSPGTTTTDTQYF.

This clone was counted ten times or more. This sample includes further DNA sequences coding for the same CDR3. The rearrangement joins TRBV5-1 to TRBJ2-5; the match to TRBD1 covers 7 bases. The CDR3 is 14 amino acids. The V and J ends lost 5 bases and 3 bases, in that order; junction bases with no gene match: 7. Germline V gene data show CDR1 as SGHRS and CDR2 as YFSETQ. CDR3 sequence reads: CASSSGQQEETQYF. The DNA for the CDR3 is TGCGCCAGCAGTTCGGGACAGCAAGAAGAGACCCAGTACTTC.

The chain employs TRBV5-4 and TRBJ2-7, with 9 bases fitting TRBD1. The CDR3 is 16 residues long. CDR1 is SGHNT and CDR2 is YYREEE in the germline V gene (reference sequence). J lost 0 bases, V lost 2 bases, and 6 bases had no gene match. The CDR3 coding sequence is TGTGCCAGCAGCTTACCGGGACAGGGAAACTCCTACGAGCAGTACTTC. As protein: CASSLPGQGNSYEQYF.

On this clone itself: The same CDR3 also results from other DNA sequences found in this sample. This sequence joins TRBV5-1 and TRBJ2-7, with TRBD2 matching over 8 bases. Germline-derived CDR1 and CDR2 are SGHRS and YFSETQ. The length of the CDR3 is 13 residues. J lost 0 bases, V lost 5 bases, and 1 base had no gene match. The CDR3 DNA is TGCGCCAGCAGAACTAGCGGCTCCTACGAGCAGTACTTC. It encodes CASRTSGSYEQYF.